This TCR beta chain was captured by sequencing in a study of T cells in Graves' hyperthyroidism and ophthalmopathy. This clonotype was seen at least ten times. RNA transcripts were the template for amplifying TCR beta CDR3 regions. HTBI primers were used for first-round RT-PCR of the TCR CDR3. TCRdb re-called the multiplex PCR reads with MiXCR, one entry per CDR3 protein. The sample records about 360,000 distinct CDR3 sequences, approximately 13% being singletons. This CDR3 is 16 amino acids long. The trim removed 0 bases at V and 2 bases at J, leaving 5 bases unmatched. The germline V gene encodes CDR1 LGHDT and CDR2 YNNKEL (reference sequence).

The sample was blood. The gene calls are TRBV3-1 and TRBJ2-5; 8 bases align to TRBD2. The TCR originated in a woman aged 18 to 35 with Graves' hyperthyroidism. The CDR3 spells CASSQEHTSGQETQYF. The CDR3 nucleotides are TGTGCCAGCAGCCAAGAGCATACTAGCGGTCAAGAGACCCAGTACTTC.